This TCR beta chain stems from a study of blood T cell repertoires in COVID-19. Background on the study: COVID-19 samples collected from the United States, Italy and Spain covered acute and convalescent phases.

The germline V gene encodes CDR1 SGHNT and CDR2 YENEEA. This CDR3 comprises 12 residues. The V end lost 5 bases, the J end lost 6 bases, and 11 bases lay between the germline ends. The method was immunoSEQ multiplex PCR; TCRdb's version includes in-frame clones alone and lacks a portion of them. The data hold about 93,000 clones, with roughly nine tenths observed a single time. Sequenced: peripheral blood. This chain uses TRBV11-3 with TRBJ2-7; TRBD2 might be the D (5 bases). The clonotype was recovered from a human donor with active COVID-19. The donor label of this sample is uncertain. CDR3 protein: CASSPTGVEQYF. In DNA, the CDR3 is TGTGCCAGCAGCCCTACCGGGGTCGAGCAGTACTTC.